This T cell receptor (beta chain) was recorded in a study of CD8 T cells in Susac syndrome. Findings of the study overall: Only a relatively small number of individuals were included in the TCR sequencing and HLA analysis.

With regard to this clonotype: Its antigen is still unknown.

CDR1 and CDR2 (germline): MNHEY, SVGAGI. The germline V and J ends were trimmed by 2 bases and 4 bases, with 8 bases remaining between them. The CDR3 is 14 amino acids. When the RNA was reverse transcribed, random hexamers were used with an input of roughly 0.5 to 1 ug. It was immunoSEQ multiplex PCR that amplified TCR beta CDR3 across 54 Vbeta and 13 Jbeta. TCRdb re-analysed the immunoSEQ multiplex PCR reads in MiXCR, keeping a single row per CDR3 protein. This table holds 110,000 or so distinct CDR3 sequences, approximately 91% found once. Controls were healthy donors (matched for age and sex). Negative isolation yielded CD4+ and CD8+ T cells, and FACS enriched TEMRA cells.

The sequence was obtained from a human donor in good health. Sequencing was performed on CD4+ T cells from PBMCs. This sequence joins TRBV6-5 and TRBJ2-2; D unresolved. CDR3 amino acids: CASSYGQLTGELFF. The DNA for the CDR3 is TGTGCCAGCAGTTACGGTCAGCTCACCGGGGAGCTGTTTTTT.